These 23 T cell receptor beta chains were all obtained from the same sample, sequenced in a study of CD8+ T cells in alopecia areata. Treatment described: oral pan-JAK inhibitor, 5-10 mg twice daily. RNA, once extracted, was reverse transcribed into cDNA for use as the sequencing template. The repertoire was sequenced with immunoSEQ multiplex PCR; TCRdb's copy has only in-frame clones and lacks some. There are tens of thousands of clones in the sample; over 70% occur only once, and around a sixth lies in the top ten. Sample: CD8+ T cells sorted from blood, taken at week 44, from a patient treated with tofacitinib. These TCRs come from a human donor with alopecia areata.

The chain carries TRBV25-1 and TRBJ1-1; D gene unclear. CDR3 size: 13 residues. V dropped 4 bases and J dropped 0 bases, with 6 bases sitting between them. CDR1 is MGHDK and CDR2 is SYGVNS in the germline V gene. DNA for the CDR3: TGTGCCAGCAGTGCCGCCCTGAACACTGAAGCTTTCTTT. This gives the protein CASSAALNTEAFF.

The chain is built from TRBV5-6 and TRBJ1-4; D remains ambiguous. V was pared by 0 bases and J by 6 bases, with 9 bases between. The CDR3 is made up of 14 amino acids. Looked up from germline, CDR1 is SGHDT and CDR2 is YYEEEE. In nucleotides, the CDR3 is TGTGCCAGCAGCTTGGGGGCTTCTGATGAAAAACTGTTTTTT. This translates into CASSLGASDEKLFF.

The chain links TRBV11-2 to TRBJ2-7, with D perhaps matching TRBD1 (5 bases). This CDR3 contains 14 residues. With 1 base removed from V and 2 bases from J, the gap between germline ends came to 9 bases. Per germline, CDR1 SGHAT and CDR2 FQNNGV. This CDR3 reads CASSLGPRAYEQYF. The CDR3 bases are TGTGCCAGCAGCTTAGGGCCCAGGGCCTACGAGCAGTACTTC.

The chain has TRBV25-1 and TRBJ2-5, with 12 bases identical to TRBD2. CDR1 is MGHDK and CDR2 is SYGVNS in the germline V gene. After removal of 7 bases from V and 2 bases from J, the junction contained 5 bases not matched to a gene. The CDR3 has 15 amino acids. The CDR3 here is CASTTSGGPQETQYF. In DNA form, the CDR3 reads TGTGCCAGCACGACTAGCGGGGGTCCTCAAGAGACCCAGTACTTC.

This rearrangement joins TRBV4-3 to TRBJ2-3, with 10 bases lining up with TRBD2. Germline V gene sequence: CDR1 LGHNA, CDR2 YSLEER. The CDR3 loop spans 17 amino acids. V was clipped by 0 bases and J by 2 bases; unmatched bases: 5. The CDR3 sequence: CASSQESSGGNTDTQYF. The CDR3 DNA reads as TGCGCCAGCAGCCAAGAAAGTAGCGGGGGGAACACAGATACGCAGTATTTT.

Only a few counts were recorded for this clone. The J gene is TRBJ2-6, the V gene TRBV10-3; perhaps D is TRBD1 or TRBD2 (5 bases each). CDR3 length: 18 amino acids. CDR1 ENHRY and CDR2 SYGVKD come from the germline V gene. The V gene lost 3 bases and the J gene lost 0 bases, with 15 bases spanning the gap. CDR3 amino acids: CAISDSGMGTSGANVLTF. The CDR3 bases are TGTGCCATCAGTGACTCCGGCATGGGGACCTCTGGGGCCAACGTCCTGACTTTC.

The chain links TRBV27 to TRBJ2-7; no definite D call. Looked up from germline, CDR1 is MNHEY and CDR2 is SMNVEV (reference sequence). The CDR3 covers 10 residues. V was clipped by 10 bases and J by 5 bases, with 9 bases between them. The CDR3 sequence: CAIPRDEQYF. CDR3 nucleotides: TGTGCCATCCCCCGTGACGAGCAGTACTTC.

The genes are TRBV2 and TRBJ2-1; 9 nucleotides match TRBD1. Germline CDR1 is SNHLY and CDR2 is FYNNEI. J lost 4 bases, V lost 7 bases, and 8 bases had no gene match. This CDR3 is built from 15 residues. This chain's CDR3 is CASTTGQGTYNEQFF. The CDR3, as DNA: TGTGCCAGCACCACCGGACAGGGGACATACAATGAGCAGTTCTTC.

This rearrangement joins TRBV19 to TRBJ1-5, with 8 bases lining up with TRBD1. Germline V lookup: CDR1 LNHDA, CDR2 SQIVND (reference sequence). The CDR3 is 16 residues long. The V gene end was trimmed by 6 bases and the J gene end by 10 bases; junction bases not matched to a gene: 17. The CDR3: CASSPQTDRVIDPQHF. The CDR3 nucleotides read TGTGCCAGTAGCCCTCAAACGGACAGGGTTATTGATCCCCAGCATTTT.

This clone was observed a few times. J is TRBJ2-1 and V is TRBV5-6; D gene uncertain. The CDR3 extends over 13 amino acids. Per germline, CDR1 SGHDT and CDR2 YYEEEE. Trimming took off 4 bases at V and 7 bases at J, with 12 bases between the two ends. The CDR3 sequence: CASSLDWLNEQFF. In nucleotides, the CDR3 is TGTGCCAGCAGCCTCGACTGGTTGAATGAGCAGTTCTTC.

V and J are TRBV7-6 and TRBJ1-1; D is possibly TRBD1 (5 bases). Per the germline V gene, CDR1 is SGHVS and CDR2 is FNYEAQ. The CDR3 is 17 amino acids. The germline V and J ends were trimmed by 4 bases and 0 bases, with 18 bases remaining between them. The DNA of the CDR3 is TGTGCCAGCAGCTCGAGGGGAATGGGGGAACTGAACACTGAAGCTTTCTTT. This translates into CASSSRGMGELNTEAFF.

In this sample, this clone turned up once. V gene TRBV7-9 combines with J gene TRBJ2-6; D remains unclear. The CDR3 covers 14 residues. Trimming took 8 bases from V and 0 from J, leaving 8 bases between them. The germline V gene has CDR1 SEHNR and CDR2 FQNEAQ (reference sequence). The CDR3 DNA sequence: TGTGCCAGCTCAGCCCCCTCTGGGGCCAACGTCCTGACTTTC. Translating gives CASSAPSGANVLTF.

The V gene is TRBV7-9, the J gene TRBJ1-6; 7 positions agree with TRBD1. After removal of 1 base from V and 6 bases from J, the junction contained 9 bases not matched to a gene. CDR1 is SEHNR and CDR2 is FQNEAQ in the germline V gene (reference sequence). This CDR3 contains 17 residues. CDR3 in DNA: TGTGCCAGCAGCTTAGTTGGTGGGACAGATCCTAATTCACCCCTCCACTTT. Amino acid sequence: CASSLVGGTDPNSPLHF.

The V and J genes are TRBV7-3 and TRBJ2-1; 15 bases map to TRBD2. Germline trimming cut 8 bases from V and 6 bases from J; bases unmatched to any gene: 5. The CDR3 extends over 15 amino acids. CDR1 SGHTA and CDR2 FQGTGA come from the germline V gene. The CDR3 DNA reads TGTGCCAGCGCCTCGGGACTAGCGGGGGGCAATGAGCAGTTCTTC. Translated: CASASGLAGGNEQFF. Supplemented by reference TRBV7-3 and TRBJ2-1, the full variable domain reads GAGVSQTPSNKVTEKGKYVELRCDPISGHTALYWYRQSLGQGPEFLIYFQGTGAADDSGLPNDRFFAVRPEGSVSTLKIQRTERGDSAVYLCASASGLAGGNEQFFGPGTRLTVL.

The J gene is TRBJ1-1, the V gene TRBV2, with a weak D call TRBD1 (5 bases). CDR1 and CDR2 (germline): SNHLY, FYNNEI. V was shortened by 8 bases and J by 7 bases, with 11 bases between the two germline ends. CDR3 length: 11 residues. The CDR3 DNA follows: TGTGCCAGCTCGGGGCAGGGTGAAGCTTTCTTT. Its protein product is CASSGQGEAFF.

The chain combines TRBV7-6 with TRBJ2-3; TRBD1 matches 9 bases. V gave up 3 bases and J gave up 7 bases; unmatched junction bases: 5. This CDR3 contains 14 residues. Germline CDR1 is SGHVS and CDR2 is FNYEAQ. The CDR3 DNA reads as TGTGCCAGCAGCTTGGGGACAGGGCAAAATACGCAGTATTTT. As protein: CASSLGTGQNTQYF.

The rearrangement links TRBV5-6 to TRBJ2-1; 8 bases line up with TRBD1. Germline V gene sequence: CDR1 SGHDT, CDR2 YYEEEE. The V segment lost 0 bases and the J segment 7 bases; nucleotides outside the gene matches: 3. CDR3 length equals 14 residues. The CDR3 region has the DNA TGTGCCAGCAGCTTGGGGACAGGGTTGAATGAGCAGTTCTTC. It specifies CASSLGTGLNEQFF.

The CDR3 DNA reads TGTGCCAGCAGCCTTGACCGGACAGGGGTGGCTGAAGCTTTCTTT. Protein product: CASSLDRTGVAEAFF. This chain links TRBV11-2 with TRBJ1-1, with 9 bases identical to TRBD1. Trimming cost V 5 bases and J 6 bases; bases outside gene matches: 10. CDR1 and CDR2 from the germline V gene are SGHAT and FQNNGV. The length of the CDR3 is 15 residues.

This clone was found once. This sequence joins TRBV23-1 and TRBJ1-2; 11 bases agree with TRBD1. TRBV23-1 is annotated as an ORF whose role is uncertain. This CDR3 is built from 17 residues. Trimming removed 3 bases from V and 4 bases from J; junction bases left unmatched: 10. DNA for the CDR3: TGCGCCAGCAGTCACCGCCGGACAGGGGGCGATTTCTATGGCTACACCTTC. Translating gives CASSHRRTGGDFYGYTF.

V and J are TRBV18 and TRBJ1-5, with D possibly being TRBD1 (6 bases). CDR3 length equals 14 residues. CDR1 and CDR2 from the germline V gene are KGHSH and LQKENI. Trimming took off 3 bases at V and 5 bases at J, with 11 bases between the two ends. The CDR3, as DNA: TGTGCCAGCTCACCGTCAGGGGTTGATCAGCCCCAGCATTTT. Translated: CASSPSGVDQPQHF.

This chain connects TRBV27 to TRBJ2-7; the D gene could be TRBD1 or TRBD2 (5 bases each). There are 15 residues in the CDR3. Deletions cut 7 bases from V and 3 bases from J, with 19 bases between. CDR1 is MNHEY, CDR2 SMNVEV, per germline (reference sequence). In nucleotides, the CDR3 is TGTGCCAGCATTCCCCGGGGACGTAACCTCTACGAGCAGTACTTC. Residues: CASIPRGRNLYEQYF.

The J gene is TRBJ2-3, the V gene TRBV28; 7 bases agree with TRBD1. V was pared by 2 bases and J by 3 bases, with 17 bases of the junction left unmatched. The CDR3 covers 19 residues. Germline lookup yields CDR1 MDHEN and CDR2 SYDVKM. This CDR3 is CASSLRKKLDRMFTDTQYF. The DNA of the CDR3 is TGTGCCAGCAGTTTACGAAAAAAATTGGACAGGATGTTTACAGATACGCAGTATTTT.

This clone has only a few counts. The CDR3 DNA follows: TGTGCCACCAGGGTTAACCCGGATGGCTACACCTTC. Its protein is CATRVNPDGYTF. The chain uses TRBV15 and TRBJ1-2; unclear D gene. This CDR3 region has 12 residues. Trimming left V 6 bases short and J 6 bases short, with 11 bases between. CDR1 is LNHNV, CDR2 YYDKDF, per germline (reference sequence).